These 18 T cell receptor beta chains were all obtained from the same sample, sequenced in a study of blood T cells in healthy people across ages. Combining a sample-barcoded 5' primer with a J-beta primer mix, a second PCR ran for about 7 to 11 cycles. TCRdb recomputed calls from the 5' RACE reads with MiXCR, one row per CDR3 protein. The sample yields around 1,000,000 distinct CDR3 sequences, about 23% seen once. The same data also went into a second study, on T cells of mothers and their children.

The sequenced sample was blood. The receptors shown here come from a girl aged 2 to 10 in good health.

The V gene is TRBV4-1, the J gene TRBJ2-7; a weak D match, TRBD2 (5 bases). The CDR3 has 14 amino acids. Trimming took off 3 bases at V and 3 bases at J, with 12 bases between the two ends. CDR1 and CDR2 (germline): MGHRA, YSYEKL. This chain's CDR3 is CASSQAQAGYEQYF. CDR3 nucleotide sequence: TGCGCCAGCAGCCAGGCCCAGGCGGGCTACGAGCAGTACTTC.

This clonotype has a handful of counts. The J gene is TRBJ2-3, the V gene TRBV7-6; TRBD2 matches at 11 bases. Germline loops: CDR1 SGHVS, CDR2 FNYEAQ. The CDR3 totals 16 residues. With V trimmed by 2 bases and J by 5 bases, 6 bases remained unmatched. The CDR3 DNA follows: TGTGCCAGCAGCTTAACTAGCGGGGGAAGGAGAGATACGCAGTATTTT. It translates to CASSLTSGGRRDTQYF. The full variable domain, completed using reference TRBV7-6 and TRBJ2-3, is GAGVSQSPRYKVTKRGQDVALRCDPISGHVSLYWYRQALGQGPEFLTYFNYEAQQDKSGLPNDRFSAERPEGSISTLTIQRTEQRDSAMYRCASSLTSGGRRDTQYFGPGTRLTVL.

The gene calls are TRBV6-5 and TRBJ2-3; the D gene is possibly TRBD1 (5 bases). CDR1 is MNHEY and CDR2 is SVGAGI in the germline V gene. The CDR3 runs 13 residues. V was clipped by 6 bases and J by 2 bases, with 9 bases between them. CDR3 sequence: CASRDITTDTQYF. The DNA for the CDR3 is TGTGCCAGCAGGGACATAACCACAGATACGCAGTATTTT.

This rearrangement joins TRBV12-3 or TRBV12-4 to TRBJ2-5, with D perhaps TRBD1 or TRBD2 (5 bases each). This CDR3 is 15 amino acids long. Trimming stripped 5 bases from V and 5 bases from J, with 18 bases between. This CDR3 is CASSPGLGSGETQYF. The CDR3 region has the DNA TGTGCCAGCAGTCCAGGGTTGGGTTCGGGGGAGACCCAGTACTTC.

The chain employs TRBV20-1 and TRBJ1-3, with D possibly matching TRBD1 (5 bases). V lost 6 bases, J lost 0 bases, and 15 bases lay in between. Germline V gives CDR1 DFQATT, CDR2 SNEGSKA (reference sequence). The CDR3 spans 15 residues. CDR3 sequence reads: CSARGATVSGNTIYF. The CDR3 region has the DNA TGCAGTGCCCGAGGGGCGACCGTCTCTGGAAACACCATATATTTT.

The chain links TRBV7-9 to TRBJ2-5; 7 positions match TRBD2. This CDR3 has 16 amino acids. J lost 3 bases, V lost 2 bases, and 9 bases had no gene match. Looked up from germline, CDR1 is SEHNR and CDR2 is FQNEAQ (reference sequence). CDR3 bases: TGTGCCAGCAGCTTATCTGGGGCGGCGGGAGAAGAGACCCAGTACTTC. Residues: CASSLSGAAGEETQYF.

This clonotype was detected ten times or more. DNA of the CDR3: TGTGCCAGCGCCTTCCCTGGGGAGACCCAGTACTTC. This codes for CASAFPGETQYF. The V gene is TRBV12-3 or TRBV12-4, the J gene TRBJ2-5; D is ambiguous. Trimming stripped 8 bases from V and 5 bases from J, with 12 bases between. The CDR3 totals 12 residues.

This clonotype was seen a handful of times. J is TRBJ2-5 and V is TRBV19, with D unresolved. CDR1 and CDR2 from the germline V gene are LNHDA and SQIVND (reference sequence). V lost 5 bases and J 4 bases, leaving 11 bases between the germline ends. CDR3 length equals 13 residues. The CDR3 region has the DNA TGTGCCAGTAGTTCCCCCTTTGGAGAGACCCAGTACTTC. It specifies CASSSPFGETQYF.

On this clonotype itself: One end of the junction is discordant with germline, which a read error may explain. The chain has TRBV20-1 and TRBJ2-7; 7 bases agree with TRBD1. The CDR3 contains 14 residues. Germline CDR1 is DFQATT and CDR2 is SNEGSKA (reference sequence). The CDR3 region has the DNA TGCAGCGCTAGTACCGGGACAGACAGTTTCGAGCAGTACTTC. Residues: CSASTGTDSFEQYF.

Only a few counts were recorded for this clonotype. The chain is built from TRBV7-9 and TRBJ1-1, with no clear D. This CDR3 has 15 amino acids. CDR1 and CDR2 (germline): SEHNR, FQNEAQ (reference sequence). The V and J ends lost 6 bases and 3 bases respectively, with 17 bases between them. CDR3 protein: CASRQPPPGDTEAFF. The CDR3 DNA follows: TGTGCCAGCAGGCAACCGCCCCCAGGCGACACTGAAGCTTTCTTT.

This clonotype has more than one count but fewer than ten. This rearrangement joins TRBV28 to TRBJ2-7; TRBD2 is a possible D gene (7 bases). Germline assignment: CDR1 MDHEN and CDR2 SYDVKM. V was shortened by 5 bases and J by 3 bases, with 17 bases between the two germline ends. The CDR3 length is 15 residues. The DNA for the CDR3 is TGTGCCAGCAGTGGGGGGCGGGGGACGGGCTACGAGCAGTACTTC. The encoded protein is CASSGGRGTGYEQYF.

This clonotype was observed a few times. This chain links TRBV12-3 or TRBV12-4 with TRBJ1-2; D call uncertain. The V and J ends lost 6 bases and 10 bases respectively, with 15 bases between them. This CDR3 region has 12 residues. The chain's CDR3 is CASSQEAFDYTF. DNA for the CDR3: TGTGCCAGCAGCCAAGAAGCGTTCGACTACACCTTC.

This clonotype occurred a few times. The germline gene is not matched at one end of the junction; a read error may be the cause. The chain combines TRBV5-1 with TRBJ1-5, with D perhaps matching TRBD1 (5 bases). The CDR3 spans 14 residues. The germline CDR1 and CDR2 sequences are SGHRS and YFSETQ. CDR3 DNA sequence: TGCGCCGGCAGCTTGAGTTCCGGGACTCAGCCCCAGCATTTT. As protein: CAGSLSSGTQPQHF.

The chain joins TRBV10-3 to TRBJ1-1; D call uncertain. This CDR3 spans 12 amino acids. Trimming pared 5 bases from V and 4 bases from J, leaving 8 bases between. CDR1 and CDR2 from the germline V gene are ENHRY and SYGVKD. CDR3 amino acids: CAISQESTEAFF. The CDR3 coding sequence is TGTGCCATCAGTCAGGAGAGCACTGAAGCTTTCTTT.

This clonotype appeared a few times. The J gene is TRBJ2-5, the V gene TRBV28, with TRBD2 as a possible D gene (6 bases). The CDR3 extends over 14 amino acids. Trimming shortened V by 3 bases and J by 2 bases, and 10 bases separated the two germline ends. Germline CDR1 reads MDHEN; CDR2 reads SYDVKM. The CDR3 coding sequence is TGTGCCAGCAGTTTTGGGGACTCGCAAGAGACCCAGTACTTC. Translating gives CASSFGDSQETQYF.

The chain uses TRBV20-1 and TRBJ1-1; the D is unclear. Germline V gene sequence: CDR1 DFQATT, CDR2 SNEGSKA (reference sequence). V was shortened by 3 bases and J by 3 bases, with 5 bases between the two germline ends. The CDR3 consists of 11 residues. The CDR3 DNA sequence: TGCAGTGCTAGGATCTACACTGAAGCTTTCTTT. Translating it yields CSARIYTEAFF.

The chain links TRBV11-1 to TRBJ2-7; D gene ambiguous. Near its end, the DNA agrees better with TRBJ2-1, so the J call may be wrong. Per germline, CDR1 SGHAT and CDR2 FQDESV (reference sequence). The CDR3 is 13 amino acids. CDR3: CASSLWEDNEQFF. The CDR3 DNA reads TGTGCCAGCAGCTTATGGGAAGACAATGAGCAGTTCTTC.

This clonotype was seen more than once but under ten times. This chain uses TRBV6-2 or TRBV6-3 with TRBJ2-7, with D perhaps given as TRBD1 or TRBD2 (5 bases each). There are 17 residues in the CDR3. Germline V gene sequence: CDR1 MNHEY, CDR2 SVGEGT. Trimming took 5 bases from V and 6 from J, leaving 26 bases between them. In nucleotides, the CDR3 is TGTGCCAGCAGTCAGAGGCCCGATCTGACCCGTGGGGGCGAGCAGTACTTC. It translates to CASSQRPDLTRGGEQYF.